One and the same sample provided the 27 T cell receptor beta chains below, sequenced in a study of T cells in Graves' hyperthyroidism and ophthalmopathy. RNA transcripts provided the source from which TCR beta CDR3 regions were amplified. An initial round of RT-PCR targeting the TCR CDR3 relied on the HTBI primer set. TCRdb recomputed calls from the multiplex PCR reads with MiXCR, one row per CDR3 protein. The sample holds around 400,000 distinct CDR3 sequences, around 14% seen once. Specimen: blood. The origin of the receptors is a young woman with Graves' hyperthyroidism.

The sample holds many counts of this clonotype. The chain couples TRBV3-1 to TRBJ2-7; D is possibly TRBD2 (6 bases). The CDR3 totals 12 residues. The germline gives CDR1 LGHDT, CDR2 YNNKEL (reference sequence). The ends were cut back, 0 bases at V and 6 bases at J, with 6 bases in the middle. The CDR3 is CASSQEGGEQYF. The CDR3 DNA reads as TGTGCCAGCAGCCAAGAGGGGGGCGAGCAGTACTTC.

This clonotype was counted ten times or more. The V call is TRBV30, the J call TRBJ2-7; D remains ambiguous. Germline V CDR1 and CDR2: GTSNPN, SVGIG (reference sequence). This CDR3 is 11 amino acids long. The V and J ends lost 4 bases and 6 bases respectively, with 10 bases between them. The CDR3 nucleotides read TGTGCCTGGACCCGTACCTCCGAGCAGTACTTC. This sequence encodes CAWTRTSEQYF.

The chain carries TRBV5-1 and TRBJ2-5, with 8 nucleotides matching TRBD2. This CDR3 is built from 15 residues. The J segment lost 2 bases and the V segment lost 0 bases, leaving 3 bases of the junction unmatched. Germline V CDR1 and CDR2: SGHRS, YFSETQ. This CDR3 is CASSLEASGQETQYF. In nucleotides, the CDR3 is TGCGCCAGCAGCTTGGAGGCTAGCGGGCAAGAGACCCAGTACTTC.

This clonotype came up many times. This rearrangement joins TRBV28 to TRBJ1-2, with D possibly being TRBD1 (6 bases). Germline lookup yields CDR1 MDHEN and CDR2 SYDVKM. With 4 bases removed from V and 6 bases from J, the gap between germline ends came to 15 bases. This CDR3 spans 14 amino acids. The CDR3 DNA reads TGTGCCAGCAGTTCCGGACAGTACAATAATGGCTACACCTTC. The encoded protein is CASSSGQYNNGYTF.

This clonotype was observed a handful of times. CDR3 in DNA: TGTGCCAGCAGCTACGGGACTTCCTATGGCTACACCTTC. This sequence encodes CASSYGTSYGYTF. The genes are TRBV5-4 and TRBJ1-2; tentative D call: TRBD1 (5 bases). The CDR3 totals 13 residues. Trimming cost V 3 bases and J 4 bases, with 10 bases left between them. CDR1 SGHNT and CDR2 YYREEE come from the germline V gene (reference sequence).

This clonotype was recorded many times. V is TRBV20-1 and J is TRBJ2-7, with a tentative D call TRBD1 (5 bases). Trimming cost V 0 bases and J 9 bases, with 15 bases left between them. Germline lookup yields CDR1 DFQATT and CDR2 SNEGSKA (reference sequence). This CDR3 is 13 amino acids long. CDR3: CSARDGPGYGQYF. CDR3 DNA sequence: TGCAGTGCTAGAGATGGACCAGGGTATGGGCAGTACTTC.

This clonotype was picked up many times. The chain has TRBV29-1 and TRBJ1-2, with D maybe TRBD1 (5 bases). CDR1 is SQVTM, CDR2 ANQGSEA, per germline. Between the trimmed V and J ends, which lost 6 bases and 0 bases, there was a span of 14 bases. This CDR3 has 14 amino acids. The CDR3 DNA sequence: TGCAGCGTCAGACAGCGACTCACTAACTATGGCTACACCTTC. Translated: CSVRQRLTNYGYTF.

V gene TRBV28 combines with J gene TRBJ2-7; 11 bases map to TRBD1. The J segment lost 6 bases and the V segment lost 6 bases, leaving 10 bases of the junction unmatched. The CDR3 runs to 15 residues. Germline V gene lookup returns CDR1 MDHEN and CDR2 SYDVKM. The CDR3 DNA reads TGTGCCAGCAGCCCCCCCCCGGGACAGGGGGGCGAGCAGTACTTC. Its translation: CASSPPPGQGGEQYF.

The sample holds many counts of this clonotype. The genes are TRBV20-1 and TRBJ2-7, with TRBD1 matching over 7 bases. Per germline, CDR1 DFQATT and CDR2 SNEGSKA (reference sequence). The CDR3 totals 15 residues. After removal of 0 bases from V and 1 base from J, the junction contained 6 bases not matched to a gene. The DNA of the CDR3 is TGCAGTGCTAGAGAAGTTAGGGGGCGATCCTACGAGCAGTACTTC. This codes for CSAREVRGRSYEQYF.

This clonotype has a handful of counts. The rearrangement joins TRBV10-3 to TRBJ1-1, with a possible D match to TRBD1 (5 bases). The CDR3 covers 13 residues. V dropped 8 bases and J dropped 3 bases, with 13 bases sitting between them. Per the germline V gene, CDR1 is ENHRY and CDR2 is SYGVKD. The CDR3 is CAISEPGDTEAFF. The CDR3 bases are TGTGCCATCTCCGAGCCGGGGGACACTGAAGCTTTCTTT.

The CDR3 is CASSYSMPAASSYEQYF. The CDR3 DNA sequence: TGTGCCAGCAGTTACTCGATGCCGGCAGCCAGCTCCTACGAGCAGTACTTC. The genes are TRBV6-5 and TRBJ2-7; D not resolved. Trimming left V 0 bases short and J 0 bases short, with 15 bases between. The CDR3 spans 17 residues. Germline V gene data show CDR1 as MNHEY and CDR2 as SVGAGI.

Ten or more counts support this clonotype. V gene TRBV12-3 or TRBV12-4 combines with J gene TRBJ2-3; D uncertain. The CDR3 consists of 13 residues. The V and J ends lost 2 bases and 11 bases respectively, with 14 bases between them. CDR3 nucleotides: TGTGCCAGCAGTTTAAGCCCGCTAACCCTGCAGTATTTT. Its translation is CASSLSPLTLQYF.

This clonotype was seen repeatedly, ten times or more. The chain couples TRBV12-3 or TRBV12-4 to TRBJ2-3; the D gene could be TRBD1 or TRBD2 (6 bases each). V lost 5 bases and J lost 2, with 14 bases in between. The CDR3 sequence is 15 residues long. The CDR3 DNA reads TGTGCCAGCAGTATGAGGGGGGACCTCACAGATACGCAGTATTTT. Residues: CASSMRGDLTDTQYF.

Note on this clonotype: A read error may be the cause here, since a much bigger clone is one base away. The CDR3 here is CAGSQRGVWETQYF. CDR3 coding DNA: TGTGCCGGCAGCCAACGGGGGGTATGGGAGACCCAGTACTTC. The V gene is TRBV3-1, the J gene TRBJ2-5; 7 bases align to TRBD2. In germline, CDR1 is LGHDT, CDR2 YNNKEL (reference sequence). The CDR3 spans 14 residues.

This clonotype was observed at least ten times. V is TRBV28 and J is TRBJ1-1; 8 bases line up with TRBD1. Germline lookup yields CDR1 MDHEN and CDR2 SYDVKM. J was trimmed by 4 bases and V by 6 bases; bases with no gene match: 7. CDR3 length equals 14 residues. This CDR3 is CASSQTGESTEAFF. The DNA of the CDR3 is TGTGCCAGCAGCCAGACAGGGGAATCCACTGAAGCTTTCTTT. The full variable domain, in which reference TRBV28 and TRBJ1-1 provide the parts outside the CDR3, is DVKVTQSSRYLVKRTGEKVFLECVQDMDHENMFWYRQDPGLGLRLIYFSYDVKMKEKGDIPEGYSVSREKKERFSLILESASTNQTSMYLCASSQTGESTEAFFGQGTRLTVV.

This clonotype was observed many times. The rearrangement links TRBV6-1 to TRBJ1-2, with a possible D match to TRBD1 (5 bases). Germline CDR1 and CDR2: MNHNS and SASEGT. V gave up 6 bases and J gave up 5 bases, with 19 bases separating them. This CDR3 spans 15 amino acids. The CDR3 region is CASRLEDKGGYGYTF. The CDR3 nucleotides read TGTGCCAGCAGGCTAGAGGACAAGGGAGGTTATGGCTACACCTTC.

This clonotype has ten or more counts. The gene calls are TRBV7-2 and TRBJ2-1, with unresolved D. The CDR3 sequence is 12 residues long. The ends were cut back, 3 bases at V and 7 bases at J, with 7 bases in the middle. Germline V gene sequence: CDR1 SGHTA, CDR2 FQGNSA. The CDR3 nucleotides are TGTGCCAGCAGCTTTGGTGTAAATGAGCAGTTCTTC. This codes for CASSFGVNEQFF.

The J gene is TRBJ2-1, the V gene TRBV20-1; TRBD1 might be the D (6 bases). This CDR3 is built from 12 residues. CDR1 is DFQATT and CDR2 is SNEGSKA in the germline V gene (reference sequence). V lost 6 bases and J lost 9, with 15 bases in between. CDR3 protein: CSAEQGTGEQFF. CDR3 DNA sequence: TGCAGTGCAGAACAGGGTACGGGTGAGCAGTTCTTC.

In this sample, this clonotype turned up many times. V gene TRBV12-3 or TRBV12-4 combines with J gene TRBJ2-1, with TRBD1 matching 8 bases. V dropped 7 bases and J dropped 7; count of bases not matched to a gene: 15. The CDR3 length is 16 residues. In DNA, the CDR3 is TGTGCCAGCACCCCTTATGGACAGGGAAAGTTTAATGAGCAGTTCTTC. Its translation is CASTPYGQGKFNEQFF.

In its sample, this clonotype was seen many times. The chain links TRBV3-1 to TRBJ2-7; no clear D gene. The length of the CDR3 is 13 residues. Germline V lookup: CDR1 LGHDT, CDR2 YNNKEL (reference sequence). Trimming took 4 bases from V and 3 from J, leaving 10 bases between them. CDR3 sequence (DNA): TGTGCCAGCAGCCTAGACGGGCTCTACGAGCAGTACTTC. This gives the protein CASSLDGLYEQYF.

A word on this clonotype: At one boundary the junction diverges from the germline segment, which might be a read error. The chain uses TRBV3-1 and TRBJ2-7; 12 bases fit TRBD2. The CDR3 covers 13 residues. Germline CDR1 reads LGHDT; CDR2 reads YNNKEL (reference sequence). The CDR3 here is CASSLGLAGERYF. The CDR3, as DNA: TGTGCCAGCAGCCTGGGACTAGCGGGCGAGCGGTACTTC.

This rearrangement joins TRBV28 to TRBJ2-7; 9 nucleotides align to TRBD2. Germline assignment: CDR1 MDHEN and CDR2 SYDVKM. CDR3 length equals 12 residues. J gave up 7 bases and V 7 bases, and 5 bases lay outside the gene matches. The CDR3 is CASTAGGTEQYF. CDR3 sequence (DNA): TGTGCCAGCACAGCGGGGGGTACTGAGCAGTACTTC.

This clonotype showed up just a few times. J is TRBJ1-5 and V is TRBV19; unclear D gene. Germline CDR1 is LNHDA and CDR2 is SQIVND (reference sequence). V shed 3 bases and J shed 2 bases, with 11 bases lying between them. This CDR3 is built from 15 residues. CDR3 nucleotide sequence: TGTGCCAGTAGTATGGAAGGGTCGGGCAATCAGCCCCAGCATTTT. Translation gives CASSMEGSGNQPQHF.

This clonotype was seen at least ten times. The chain links TRBV7-8 to TRBJ1-2, with 8 bases that match TRBD1. Per germline, CDR1 SGHVS and CDR2 FQNEAQ. CDR3 length equals 14 residues. V trimming: 5 bases; J trimming: 2 bases; junction bases outside the gene matches: 4. CDR3 protein: CASSDRGRNYGYTF. DNA of the CDR3: TGTGCCAGCAGCGACAGGGGCCGGAACTATGGCTACACCTTC.

This clonotype was observed at least ten times. This sequence joins TRBV6-2 or TRBV6-3 and TRBJ2-7, with no clear D. The CDR3 loop spans 14 amino acids. CDR1 and CDR2 (germline): MNHEY, SVGEGT. V dropped 5 bases and J dropped 0 bases, with 11 bases sitting between them. CDR3 nucleotide sequence: TGTGCCAGCAGTCCCCGACTGACCTCCTACGAGCAGTACTTC. This encodes CASSPRLTSYEQYF.

This clonotype was seen repeatedly, ten times or more. This chain joins TRBV7-8 and TRBJ2-3; TRBD2 aligns across 10 bases. Trimming took 0 bases from V and 3 from J; bases not matched to a gene: 6. Germline assignment: CDR1 SGHVS and CDR2 FQNEAQ. The CDR3 contains 17 residues. The CDR3 is CASSLAWNSGRTDTQYF. The CDR3 DNA is TGTGCCAGCAGCTTAGCCTGGAATAGCGGGAGGACAGATACGCAGTATTTT.

This clonotype has just a few counts. The chain uses TRBV10-3 and TRBJ1-2; the D gene is possibly TRBD1 (6 bases). Trimming removed 0 bases from V and 0 bases from J, with 14 bases in between. This CDR3 is built from 17 residues. Germline V gene sequence: CDR1 ENHRY, CDR2 SYGVKD. The CDR3 protein is CAISESISGGANYGYTF. DNA of the CDR3: TGTGCCATCAGTGAGTCCATATCGGGGGGCGCTAACTATGGCTACACCTTC.